This entry describes one T cell receptor (beta chain). Its specificity is not known. Since the CDR3 does not end with the conserved phenylalanine or tryptophan, this likely comes from a read error. This record belongs to a study of T cells in Graves' hyperthyroidism and ophthalmopathy. Overall study results and limits: Expanded thyroid clonotypes (above 0.001) were mostly also found in blood.

No progression to ophthalmopathy during 18 months of follow-up defined stable disease. Amplified TCR beta CDR3 regions derived from RNA transcripts. HTBI primers drove first-round RT-PCR of the TCR CDR3. TCRdb re-derived calls from the multiplex PCR reads in MiXCR, one entry per CDR3 protein. The sample consists of a few hundred thousand distinct CDR3 sequences, approximately 15% of them appearing once. Trimming removed 4 bases from V and 7 bases from J; junction bases left unmatched: 5. The CDR3 spans 14 residues. The chain joins TRBV12-3 or TRBV12-4 to TRBJ1-5, with 9 bases fitting TRBD1. What was sequenced was blood. The receptor was isolated from a woman in her 30s with Graves' hyperthyroidism. The CDR3 loop is CASSYRDRDQPQHL. In DNA form, the CDR3 reads TGTGCCAGCAGTTATCGGGACAGGGACCAGCCCCAGCATCTT.